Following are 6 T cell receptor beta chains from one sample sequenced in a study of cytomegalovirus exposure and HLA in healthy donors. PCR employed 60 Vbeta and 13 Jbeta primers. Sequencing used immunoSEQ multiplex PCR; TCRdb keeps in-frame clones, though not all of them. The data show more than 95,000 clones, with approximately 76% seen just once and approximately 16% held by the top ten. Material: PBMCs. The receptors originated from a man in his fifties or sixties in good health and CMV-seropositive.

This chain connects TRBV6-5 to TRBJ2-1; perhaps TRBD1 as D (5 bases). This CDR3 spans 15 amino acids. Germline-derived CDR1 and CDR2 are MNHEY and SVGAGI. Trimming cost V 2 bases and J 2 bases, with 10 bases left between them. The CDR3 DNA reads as TGTGCCAGCAGTTACGGGTCAGGGACCTACAATGAGCAGTTCTTC. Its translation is CASSYGSGTYNEQFF.

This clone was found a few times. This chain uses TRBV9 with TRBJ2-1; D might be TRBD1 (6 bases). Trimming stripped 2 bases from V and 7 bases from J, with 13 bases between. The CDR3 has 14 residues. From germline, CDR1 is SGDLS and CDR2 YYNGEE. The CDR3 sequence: CASSVGNRENEQFF. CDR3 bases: TGTGCCAGCAGCGTGGGCAACAGGGAAAATGAGCAGTTCTTC.

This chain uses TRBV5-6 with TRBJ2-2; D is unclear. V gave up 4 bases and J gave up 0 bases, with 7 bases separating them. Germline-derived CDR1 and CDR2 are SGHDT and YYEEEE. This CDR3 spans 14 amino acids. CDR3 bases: TGTGCCAGCAGCCTCACAGCGAACACCGGGGAGCTGTTTTTT. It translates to CASSLTANTGELFF.

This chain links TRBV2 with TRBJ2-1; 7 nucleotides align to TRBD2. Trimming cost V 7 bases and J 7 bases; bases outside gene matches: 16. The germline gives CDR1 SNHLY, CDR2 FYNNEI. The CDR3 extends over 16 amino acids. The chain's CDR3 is CASTLRGGGSVNEQFF. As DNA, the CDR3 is TGTGCCAGCACTTTGAGAGGCGGGGGATCCGTGAATGAGCAGTTCTTC.

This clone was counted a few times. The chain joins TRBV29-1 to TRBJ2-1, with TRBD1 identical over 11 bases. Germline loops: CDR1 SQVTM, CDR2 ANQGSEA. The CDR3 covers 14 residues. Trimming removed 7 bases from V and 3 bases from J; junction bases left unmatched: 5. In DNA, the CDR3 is TGCAGCGGGTCCGGGACAGGGGGCTACAATGAGCAGTTCTTC. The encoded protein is CSGSGTGGYNEQFF.

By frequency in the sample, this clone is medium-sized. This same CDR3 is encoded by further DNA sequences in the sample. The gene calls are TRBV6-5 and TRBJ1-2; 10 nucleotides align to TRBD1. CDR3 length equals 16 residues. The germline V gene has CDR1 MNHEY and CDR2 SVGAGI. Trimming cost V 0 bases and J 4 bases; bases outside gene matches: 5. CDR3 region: CASSYSRTGGGYGYTF. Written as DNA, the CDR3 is TGTGCCAGCAGTTACTCCAGGACAGGGGGAGGCTATGGCTACACCTTC.